These T cell receptor beta chains were read from a single sample in a study of blood T cell repertoires in COVID-19. The method was immunoSEQ multiplex PCR; TCRdb's version includes in-frame clones alone and lacks a portion of them. In the table there are a few hundred thousand clones, roughly four fifths of which are singletons. The source material was peripheral blood. The receptors were sampled from a woman aged 60-70 years with acute or convalescent COVID-19. CDR3s include the opening cysteine and the closing phenylalanine or tryptophan. The order of the fields is V gene, clone size, J gene, D gene, CDR3 DNA, CDR3 protein. D genes are given only for firm matches. The size field is filled for only some rows; it gives once, few, many or a size class.

TRBV7-2	-	TRBJ1-4	-	TGTGCCAGCAGCTTAGCGGGAGCTAATGAAAAACTGTTTTTT	CASSLAGANEKLFF
TRBV30	-	TRBJ1-3	-	TGTGCCTGGAGTGTTCAGGGGCTGCATGGAATTTTCTCTGGAAACACCATATATTTT	CAWSVQGLHGIFSGNTIYF
TRBV15	-	TRBJ1-6	-	TGTGCCACCAGCAGCGGGACGGGGGACCTTAAAGATTCACCCCTCCACTTT	CATSSGTGDLKDSPLHF
TRBV13	-	TRBJ2-5	-	TGTGCCAGCAGCTTAGGAGGGGCGGAGACCCAGTACTTC	CASSLGGAETQYF
TRBV7-9	-	TRBJ2-7	TRBD2	TGTGCCAGCAGCTTACCTAGCGGGACCTACGAGCAGTACTTC	CASSLPSGTYEQYF
TRBV3-1/TRBV3-2	-	TRBJ2-6	-	TGTGCCAGCAGCCAAGAATCGGCAGGGCCCTTTAGCTCTGGGGCCAACGTCCTGACTTTC	CASSQESAGPFSSGANVLTF
TRBV3-1/TRBV3-2	-	TRBJ1-2	TRBD1	TGTGCCAGCAGCCCGGGGACAGGGTTTGGCTACACCTTC	CASSPGTGFGYTF
TRBV5-6	once	TRBJ1-3	-	TGTGCCAGCAGCTTGGCTAAAGGAAACACCATATATTTT	CASSLAKGNTIYF
TRBV4-2	-	TRBJ2-7	TRBD1	TGTGCCAGCAGCCAAGAGGCGACAGGGGACTCCTACGAGCAGTACTTC	CASSQEATGDSYEQYF
TRBV28	-	TRBJ2-7	-	TGTGCCAGCAGTACCGGGGAGGTCGAGCAGTACTTC	CASSTGEVEQYF
TRBV7-6	-	TRBJ2-1	TRBD2	TGTGCCAGCAGCTTAGCGAGGTATAGCGGGGGGGCCTATGAGCAGTTCTTC	CASSLARYSGGAYEQFF
TRBV10-3	-	TRBJ2-1	TRBD2	TGTGCCATCAGTGAAGGCGGGGGGGCGAAGGGAAATGAGCAGTTCTTC	CAISEGGGAKGNEQFF
TRBV4-3	once	TRBJ1-4	-	TGCGCCAGCAGCCGGCAACAGGGTTTCAGGGAAAAACTGTTTTTT	CASSRQQGFREKLFF
TRBV7-6	-	TRBJ2-7	-	TGTGCCAGCAGCTTAACAGGATCCCTGTCCTACGAGCAGTACTTC	CASSLTGSLSYEQYF
TRBV7-2	once	TRBJ2-3	TRBD2	TGTGCCAGCAGCGGTAGCGGGGGTAACACAGATACGCAGTATTTT	CASSGSGGNTDTQYF
TRBV2	once	TRBJ1-3	TRBD1	TGTGCCAGAGACAGGGGGCCTGGAAACACCATATATTTT	CARDRGPGNTIYF
TRBV6-2/TRBV6-3	-	TRBJ1-1	-	TGTGCCAGCAGCTTGATACAGAGAAACACTGAAGCTTTCTTT	CASSLIQRNTEAFF
TRBV7-2	once	TRBJ1-1	-	TGTGCCAGCAGCTTAATACCCGGGAACACTGAAGCTTTCTTT	CASSLIPGNTEAFF
TRBV7-3	-	TRBJ2-3	-	TGTGCCAGCAGCTTAGCAGGGGGGAGCACAGATACGCAGTATTTT	CASSLAGGSTDTQYF
TRBV9	-	TRBJ2-5	-	TGTGCCAGCAGCGTAGACCTAGACCAAGAGACCCAGTACTTC	CASSVDLDQETQYF
TRBV7-8	few	TRBJ1-2	-	TGTGCCAGCAGCTTACCAGGGCTCTATGGCTACACCTTC	CASSLPGLYGYTF
TRBV3-1/TRBV3-2	-	TRBJ1-6	-	TGTGCCAGCAGCCAAGATCTTGTAGCTGCCGTCTCCTATAATTCACCCCTCCACTTT	CASSQDLVAAVSYNSPLHF
TRBV19	-	TRBJ1-2	-	TGTGCCAGTAGTATAGGCGGGGTTATCTATGGCTACACCTTC	CASSIGGVIYGYTF
TRBV3-1/TRBV3-2	-	TRBJ1-1	-	TGTGCCAGCAGACTCACTGGCAGGCCGAACACTGAAGCTTTCTTT	CASRLTGRPNTEAFF
TRBV5-1	-	TRBJ1-4	TRBD1	TGCGCCAGCAGCCCGGGGGCAGGGGGGACTAATGAAAAACTGTTTTTT	CASSPGAGGTNEKLFF
TRBV5-1	-	TRBJ2-1	TRBD1	TGCGCCAGCAGCTTGGAGGGACAGGGGGCTAATGAGCAGTTCTTC	CASSLEGQGANEQFF
TRBV5-6	few	TRBJ1-2	TRBD1	TGTGCCAGCAGCATAACAGGGGCCTCCACCTTC	CASSITGASTF
TRBV5-1	few	TRBJ2-2	-	TGCGCCAGCAGCTTGGCTGTAGGAGCTGGGAACACCGGGGAGCTGTTTTTT	CASSLAVGAGNTGELFF
TRBV30	-	TRBJ2-1	-	TGTGCCTGGAGTGTACGACGTGGGGGGTCCTACAATGAGCAGTTCTTC	CAWSVRRGGSYNEQFF
TRBV4-1	-	TRBJ2-7	TRBD2	TGCGCCAGCAGCCCAGGGACTATTCCCTACGAGCAGTACTTC	CASSPGTIPYEQYF
TRBV2	once	TRBJ1-1	TRBD1	TGTGCCAGCATTGGACAGGATAACACTGAAGCTTTCTTT	CASIGQDNTEAFF
TRBV19	-	TRBJ2-3	-	TGTGCCAGTAGTAGAGCCGGGACTCGTGGCACAGATACGCAGTATTTT	CASSRAGTRGTDTQYF
TRBV19	-	TRBJ1-6	-	TGTGCCAGTAGTCCCCGCTCTTCGGGTGCAGTAGATAATTCACCCCTCCACTTT	CASSPRSSGAVDNSPLHF
TRBV6-6	few	TRBJ2-2	-	TGTGCCAGCAGTACAGCCACCACCGGGGAGCTGTTTTTT	CASSTATTGELFF
TRBV5-4	-	TRBJ1-2	TRBD1	TGTGCCAGCAGCTCAAAAACGGGACAGGGTTATGGCTACACCTTC	CASSSKTGQGYGYTF
TRBV19	-	TRBJ1-6	TRBD1	TGTGCCAGTAGTCCGCCGGGACAGAATTCACCCCTCCACTTT	CASSPPGQNSPLHF
TRBV4-2	-	TRBJ2-3	TRBD2	TGTGCCAGCAGCCAAGACCGGACTAGCGGGGTCGATACGCAGTATTTT	CASSQDRTSGVDTQYF
TRBV11-1	-	TRBJ2-1	TRBD2	TGTGCCAGCAGCTTTGGGACTAGTGCAAACAATGAGCAGTTCTTC	CASSFGTSANNEQFF
TRBV6-5	-	TRBJ1-5	-	TGTGCCAACCCAAACAGGGCCGACAATCAGCCCCAGCATTTT	CANPNRADNQPQHF
TRBV30	-	TRBJ1-2	-	TGTGCCTGGAGGTCGATCGGGATCTATGGCTACACCTTC	CAWRSIGIYGYTF
TRBV5-4	once	TRBJ2-5	-	TGTGCCATCTGGAATTATATGCGGCCTCAAGAGACCCAGTACTTC	CAIWNYMRPQETQYF